The sequence of this T cell receptor beta chain was determined in a study of shared clonotypes between healthy human individuals. Study-level results: Non-shared clonotypes were found to have lower generation probabilities than the clonotypes that were shared by all four of the sorted-subset donors.

Method: immunoSEQ multiplex PCR; TCRdb's copy keeps in-frame clones and lacks some. The table has around 600,000 clones, approximately 95% seen once. CD8 cells classed as naive were CD45RO-negative and positively selected for CCR7, excluding terminally differentiated effector memory CD45RA+ cells. V lost 2 bases to trimming and J lost 1 base, with 15 bases between them. Germline CDR1 is MNHNS and CDR2 is SASEGT. This CDR3 contains 17 residues. As to this clone: What it recognizes is unknown.

Sequences were obtained from naive CD8+ T cells sorted from blood. This TCR was recovered from a woman in her twenties or thirties in good health. This chain connects TRBV6-1 to TRBJ1-5; D may be TRBD1 (6 bases). The CDR3 region has the DNA TGTGCCAGCAGTGAAAGTCTTACAGGGCAGAGCAATCAGCCCCAGCATTTT. Amino acid sequence: CASSESLTGQSNQPQHF.